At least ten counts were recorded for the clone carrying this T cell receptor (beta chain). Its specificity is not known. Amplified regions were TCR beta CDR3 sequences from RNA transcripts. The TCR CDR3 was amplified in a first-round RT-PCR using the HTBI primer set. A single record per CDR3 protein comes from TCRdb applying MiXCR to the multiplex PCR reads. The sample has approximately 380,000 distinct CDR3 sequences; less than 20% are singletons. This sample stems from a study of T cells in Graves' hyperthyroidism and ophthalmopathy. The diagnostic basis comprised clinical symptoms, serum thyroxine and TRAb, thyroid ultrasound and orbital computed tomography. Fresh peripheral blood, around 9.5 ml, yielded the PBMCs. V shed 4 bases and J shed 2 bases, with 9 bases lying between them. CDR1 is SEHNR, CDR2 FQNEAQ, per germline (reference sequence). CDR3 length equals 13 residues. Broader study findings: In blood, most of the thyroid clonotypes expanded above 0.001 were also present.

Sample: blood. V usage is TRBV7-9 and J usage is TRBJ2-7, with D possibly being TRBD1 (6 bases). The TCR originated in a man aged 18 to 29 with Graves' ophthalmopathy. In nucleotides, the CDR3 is TGTGCCAGCAGCTCAAGGGACACCTACGAGCAGTACTTC. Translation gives CASSSRDTYEQYF.